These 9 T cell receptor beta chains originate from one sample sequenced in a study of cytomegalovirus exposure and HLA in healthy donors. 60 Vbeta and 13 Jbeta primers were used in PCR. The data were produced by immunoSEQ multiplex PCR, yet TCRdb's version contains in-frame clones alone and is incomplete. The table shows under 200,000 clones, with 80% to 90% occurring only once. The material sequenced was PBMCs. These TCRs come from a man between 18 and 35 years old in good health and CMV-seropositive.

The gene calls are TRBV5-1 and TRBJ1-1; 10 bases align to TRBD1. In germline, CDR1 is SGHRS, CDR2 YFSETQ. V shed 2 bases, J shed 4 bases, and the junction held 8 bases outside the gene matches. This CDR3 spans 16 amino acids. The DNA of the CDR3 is TGCGCCAGCAGCTTAAGGACAGGGGGGGGTTCCACTGAAGCTTTCTTT. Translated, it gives CASSLRTGGGSTEAFF.

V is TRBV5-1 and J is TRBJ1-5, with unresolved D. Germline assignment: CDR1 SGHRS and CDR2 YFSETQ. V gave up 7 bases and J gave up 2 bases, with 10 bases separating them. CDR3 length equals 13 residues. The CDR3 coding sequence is TGCGCCAGCTCCCCGAGGGGCAATCAGCCCCAGCATTTT. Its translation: CASSPRGNQPQHF.

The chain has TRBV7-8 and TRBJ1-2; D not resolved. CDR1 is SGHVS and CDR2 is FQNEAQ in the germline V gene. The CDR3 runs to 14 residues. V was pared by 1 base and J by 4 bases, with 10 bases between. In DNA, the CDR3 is TGTGCCAGCAGCTTAGACGCAGCGGCCTATGGCTACACCTTC. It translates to CASSLDAAAYGYTF.

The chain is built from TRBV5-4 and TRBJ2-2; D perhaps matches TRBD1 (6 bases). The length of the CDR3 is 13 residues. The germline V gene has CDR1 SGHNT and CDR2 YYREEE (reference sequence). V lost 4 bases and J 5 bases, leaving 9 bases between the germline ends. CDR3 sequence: CASSVDSTGELFF. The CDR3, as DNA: TGTGCCAGCAGCGTGGACAGTACCGGGGAGCTGTTTTTT.

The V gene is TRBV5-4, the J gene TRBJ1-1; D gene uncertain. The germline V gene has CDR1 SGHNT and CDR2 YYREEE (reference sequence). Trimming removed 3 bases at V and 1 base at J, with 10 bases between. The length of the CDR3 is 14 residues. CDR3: CASSSRGENTEAFF. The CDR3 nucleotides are TGTGCCAGCAGCTCCCGGGGTGAGAACACTGAAGCTTTCTTT.

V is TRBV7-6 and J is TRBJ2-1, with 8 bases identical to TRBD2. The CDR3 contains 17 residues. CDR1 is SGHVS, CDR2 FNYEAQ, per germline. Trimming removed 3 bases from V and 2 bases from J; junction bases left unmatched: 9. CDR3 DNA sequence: TGTGCCAGCAGCTTGGGCAGCGGGGGAGCACCCTACAATGAGCAGTTCTTC. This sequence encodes CASSLGSGGAPYNEQFF.

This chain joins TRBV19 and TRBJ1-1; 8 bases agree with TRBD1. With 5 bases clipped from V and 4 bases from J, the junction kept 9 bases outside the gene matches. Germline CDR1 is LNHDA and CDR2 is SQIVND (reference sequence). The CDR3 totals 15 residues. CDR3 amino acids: CASSPPGQGGTEAFF. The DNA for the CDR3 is TGTGCCAGTAGTCCCCCCGGACAGGGTGGCACTGAAGCTTTCTTT.

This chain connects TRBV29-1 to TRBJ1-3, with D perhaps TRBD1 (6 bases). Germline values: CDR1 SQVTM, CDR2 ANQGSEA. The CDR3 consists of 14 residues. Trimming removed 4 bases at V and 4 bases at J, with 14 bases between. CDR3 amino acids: CSVGGGATGNTIYF. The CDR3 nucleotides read TGCAGCGTTGGGGGGGGCGCAACGGGAAACACCATATATTTT.

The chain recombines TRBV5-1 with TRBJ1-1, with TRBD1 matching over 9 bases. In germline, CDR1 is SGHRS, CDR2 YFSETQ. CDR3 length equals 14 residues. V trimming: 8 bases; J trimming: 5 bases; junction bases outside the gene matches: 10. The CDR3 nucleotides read TGCGCCAGTGGGACAGGGTATGTCGGAACTGAAGCTTTCTTT. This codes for CASGTGYVGTEAFF.